The 25 T cell receptor beta chains listed next were all sequenced from one sample in a study of T cells in Graves' hyperthyroidism and ophthalmopathy. What was amplified from RNA transcripts were TCR beta CDR3 regions. HTBI primers were employed in a first-round RT-PCR of the TCR CDR3. TCRdb analysed the multiplex PCR reads with MiXCR anew, one entry per CDR3 protein. This table has hundreds of thousands of distinct CDR3 sequences, around 22% appearing once. Source material: blood. Every receptor here comes from a woman under 40 with Graves' ophthalmopathy.

This clonotype was counted only a few times. The CDR3 sequence: CASSFIGEAFF. The CDR3 DNA follows: TGTGCCAGCAGTTTTATAGGTGAAGCTTTCTTT. This rearrangement joins TRBV28 to TRBJ1-1, with D hard to call. V lost 3 bases and J lost 7, with 6 bases in between. The germline V gene has CDR1 MDHEN and CDR2 SYDVKM. CDR3 size: 11 residues.

This clonotype was seen only a few times. The chain employs TRBV15 and TRBJ2-5; D is unresolved. The V end was cut by 5 bases, the J end by 5 bases, with 21 bases between. Germline-derived CDR1 and CDR2 are LNHNV and YYDKDF (reference sequence). The CDR3 sequence is 16 residues long. This chain's CDR3 is CATSATESPKGETQYF. The CDR3 DNA reads TGTGCCACCAGCGCTACAGAGAGCCCCAAAGGGGAGACCCAGTACTTC.

The gene calls are TRBV12-5 and TRBJ2-5, with 10 nucleotides matching TRBD2. Germline V gene sequence: CDR1 LGHNT, CDR2 FRNRAP. Trimming took 5 bases from V and 0 from J; bases not matched to a gene: 6. CDR3 length: 16 residues. In DNA form, the CDR3 reads TGTGCTAGTGGTCGGGGACTAGCGAGGTACCAAGAGACCCAGTACTTC. Residues: CASGRGLARYQETQYF.

This clonotype was detected ten times or more. V gene TRBV20-1 combines with J gene TRBJ2-2; 7 bases line up with TRBD1. Germline assignment: CDR1 DFQATT and CDR2 SNEGSKA (reference sequence). The CDR3 covers 14 residues. J was trimmed by 4 bases and V by 5 bases; bases with no gene match: 7. The CDR3 protein is CSASQGPGTGELFF. Written as DNA, the CDR3 is TGCAGTGCTTCACAGGGGCCGGGCACCGGGGAGCTGTTTTTT.

This clonotype was observed a few times. V usage is TRBV28 and J usage is TRBJ1-2; the D gene is possibly TRBD1 (6 bases). The length of the CDR3 is 15 residues. Germline CDR1 is MDHEN and CDR2 is SYDVKM. The V end was cut by 4 bases, the J end by 2 bases, with 14 bases between. The CDR3 loop is CASSSGQLGNYGYTF. CDR3 DNA: TGTGCCAGCAGTTCTGGACAGCTCGGGAACTATGGCTACACCTTC.

This clonotype showed up many times. Here the CDR3 reads CSASDSVVEGPYTGELFF. Written as DNA, the CDR3 is TGCAGTGCTAGTGATTCCGTCGTGGAGGGGCCTTACACCGGGGAGCTGTTTTTT. V usage is TRBV20-1 and J usage is TRBJ2-2; perhaps TRBD2 as D (6 bases). Between the trimmed V and J ends, which lost 3 bases and 3 bases, there was a span of 23 bases. This CDR3 has 18 residues. Germline V gene sequence: CDR1 DFQATT, CDR2 SNEGSKA (reference sequence).

V gene TRBV27 combines with J gene TRBJ1-5; D is unclear. There are 14 residues in the CDR3. Trimming took 6 bases from V and 3 from J, leaving 12 bases between them. From germline, CDR1 is MNHEY and CDR2 SMNVEV (reference sequence). CDR3 sequence reads: CASRPDMPNQPQHF. The DNA for the CDR3 is TGTGCCAGCAGACCCGACATGCCCAATCAGCCCCAGCATTTT.

This clonotype has ten or more counts. This chain uses TRBV20-1 with TRBJ2-5, with a tentative D call TRBD1 (6 bases). Trimming left V 7 bases short and J 4 bases short, with 13 bases between. CDR3 size: 12 residues. Germline assignment: CDR1 DFQATT and CDR2 SNEGSKA (reference sequence). CDR3: CSELGRGETQYF. In nucleotides, the CDR3 is TGCAGTGAGTTAGGCAGGGGAGAGACCCAGTACTTC.

This clonotype occurred many times. This sequence joins TRBV4-2 and TRBJ1-5; D possibly corresponds to TRBD1 (5 bases). The CDR3 extends over 18 amino acids. V was shortened by 3 bases and J by 0 bases, with 18 bases between the two germline ends. In germline, CDR1 is LGHNA, CDR2 YNFKEQ. This chain's CDR3 is CASSHRVAGEYSNQPQHF. CDR3 DNA: TGTGCCAGCAGCCATCGAGTCGCGGGGGAATATAGCAATCAGCCCCAGCATTTT.

This clonotype was counted ten times or more. The junction and the germline gene differ at one end; a read error may be behind it. V and J are TRBV5-6 and TRBJ2-5, with a weak D call TRBD1 (6 bases). The CDR3 has 14 residues. The germline gives CDR1 SGHDT, CDR2 YYEEEE. CDR3: CASSSRQGLEIQYF. In DNA, the CDR3 is TGTGCCAGCAGCTCTCGGCAGGGGCTAGAGATCCAGTACTTC.

This clonotype has more than one count but fewer than ten. The chain couples TRBV12-3 or TRBV12-4 to TRBJ2-2, with 9 bases fitting TRBD1. This CDR3 has 15 residues. Germline trimming cut 5 bases from V and 6 bases from J; bases unmatched to any gene: 7. DNA of the CDR3: TGTGCCAGCAGTATCCGGGACAGGGATGCCGGGGAGCTGTTTTTT. Translating it yields CASSIRDRDAGELFF.

Ten or more counts support this clonotype. J is TRBJ1-1 and V is TRBV29-1; maybe TRBD1 (6 bases). Germline V gives CDR1 SQVTM, CDR2 ANQGSEA. Between the trimmed V and J ends, which lost 4 bases and 0 bases, there was a span of 18 bases. The length of the CDR3 is 16 residues. The CDR3 here is CSVGGQPPLMNTEAFF. Here the CDR3 DNA reads TGCAGCGTTGGTGGACAGCCTCCACTCATGAACACTGAAGCTTTCTTT.

Only a few counts were recorded for this clonotype. This chain links TRBV29-1 with TRBJ2-3; D might be TRBD1 (6 bases). The germline CDR1 and CDR2 sequences are SQVTM and ANQGSEA. The germline V and J ends were trimmed by 6 bases and 4 bases, with 23 bases remaining between them. This CDR3 region has 16 residues. DNA of the CDR3: TGCAGCGTGGGGGCAGGGAACGAACTAGATCCAGATACGCAGTATTTT. This sequence encodes CSVGAGNELDPDTQYF.

The chain couples TRBV12-3 or TRBV12-4 to TRBJ2-4; D is perhaps TRBD2 (6 bases). This CDR3 contains 16 residues. V shed 7 bases and J shed 0 bases, with 16 bases lying between them. CDR3 sequence reads: CASNLAGNIAKNIQYF. The CDR3 bases are TGTGCCAGCAATTTGGCGGGAAACATAGCCAAAAACATTCAGTACTTC.

This clonotype was seen once. The rearrangement joins TRBV29-1 to TRBJ2-7, with D unclear. This CDR3 has 13 amino acids. V gave up 4 bases and J gave up 0 bases, with 10 bases separating them. Germline-derived CDR1 and CDR2 are SQVTM and ANQGSEA. The CDR3 DNA is TGCAGCGTTGTACTTGTGGGCTCCTACGAGCAGTACTTC. Translating it yields CSVVLVGSYEQYF.

This clonotype was observed many times. This sequence joins TRBV6-2 or TRBV6-3 and TRBJ1-2; unclear D gene. This CDR3 has 14 residues. Deletions cut 3 bases from V and 5 bases from J, with 13 bases between. Germline loops: CDR1 MNHEY, CDR2 SVGEGT. The CDR3 region has the DNA TGTGCCAGCAGTTATGTCAGACCATCGTATGGCTACACCTTC. Its translation: CASSYVRPSYGYTF.

In this sample, this clonotype turned up many times. This chain links TRBV7-8 with TRBJ2-5, with D possibly TRBD2 on 5 matching bases. V was pared by 3 bases and J by 4 bases, with 18 bases between. Germline CDR1 SGHVS, CDR2 FQNEAQ. CDR3 size: 16 residues. This CDR3 is CASSLRPPGFGETQYF. The CDR3, as DNA: TGTGCCAGCAGCTTGAGACCACCGGGGTTCGGAGAGACCCAGTACTTC.

This clonotype has a count of ten or more. The genes are TRBV7-8 and TRBJ1-5, with D possibly being TRBD1 (5 bases). CDR3 size: 16 residues. Trimming removed 5 bases from V and 0 bases from J, with 14 bases in between. Germline CDR1 SGHVS, CDR2 FQNEAQ. The CDR3 is CASSRGSGTSNQPQHF. Written as DNA, the CDR3 is TGTGCCAGCAGCCGTGGTTCCGGGACTAGCAATCAGCCCCAGCATTTT.

Comments on this clonotype: A much larger clonotype is one base distant, so this may be a read error. The conserved final phenylalanine or tryptophan is absent from the CDR3, which likely points to a read error. The rearrangement joins TRBV15 to TRBJ1-2, with D possibly matching TRBD1 (6 bases). Trimming removed 0 bases at V and 5 bases at J, with 10 bases between. Germline CDR1 reads LNHNV; CDR2 reads YYDKDF (reference sequence). This CDR3 spans 14 amino acids. This chain's CDR3 is CATSRDRGHYGYTV. CDR3 nucleotides: TGTGCCACCAGCAGAGATCGGGGACATTATGGCTACACCGTC.

This clonotype was detected a few times. The rearrangement links TRBV6-2 or TRBV6-3 to TRBJ1-2; 7 nucleotides line up with TRBD1. With V trimmed by 7 bases and J by 8 bases, 13 bases remained unmatched. The CDR3 spans 14 residues. Looked up from germline, CDR1 is MNHEY and CDR2 is SVGEGT. CDR3 amino acids: CASKTYDRVRGYTF. The CDR3 DNA sequence: TGTGCCAGCAAGACCTATGACAGGGTTCGAGGCTACACCTTC.

This clonotype was counted many times. A read error may account for a junction end that differs from germline. This rearrangement joins TRBV12-3 or TRBV12-4 to TRBJ1-1, with TRBD1 matching 10 bases. The CDR3 runs 18 residues. CDR3 coding DNA: TGTGCCAGCAGCTTGCGGACAGGGGGAATAGCGTCGAACACTGAGGCTTTCTTT. Protein sequence: CASSLRTGGIASNTEAFF.

There are many counts of this clonotype. The chain carries TRBV11-1 and TRBJ2-2; D is possibly TRBD2 (6 bases). The CDR3 spans 19 residues. CDR1 and CDR2 from the germline V gene are SGHAT and FQDESV (reference sequence). V lost 0 bases and J 6 bases, leaving 23 bases between the germline ends. This CDR3 reads CASSLAPRDFDRPPGELFF. The CDR3 DNA reads as TGTGCCAGCAGCTTAGCACCCCGGGACTTCGATAGACCTCCCGGGGAGCTGTTTTTT.

This clonotype was found many times. This chain connects TRBV6-4 to TRBJ2-7; 13 nucleotides align to TRBD2. From germline, CDR1 is MRHNA and CDR2 SNTAGT. The V gene end was trimmed by 4 bases and the J gene end by 3 bases; junction bases not matched to a gene: 9. This CDR3 is built from 17 residues. The CDR3 DNA is TGTGCCAGCAGTGCTCAGACTAGCGGGGGGCCAATCTACGAGCAGTACTTC. This sequence encodes CASSAQTSGGPIYEQYF.

This clonotype was seen more than once but under ten times. The chain joins TRBV12-3 or TRBV12-4 to TRBJ2-7; unclear D gene. The CDR3 runs 13 residues. V was shortened by 6 bases and J by 6 bases, with 15 bases between the two germline ends. The CDR3: CASRTNGQREQYF. DNA for the CDR3: TGTGCCAGCAGAACCAACGGGCAGCGCGAGCAGTACTTC.

V and J are TRBV7-2 and TRBJ1-2, with D possibly TRBD1 on 6 matching bases. Germline V lookup: CDR1 SGHTA, CDR2 FQGNSA. V was clipped by 5 bases and J by 0 bases, with 10 bases between them. CDR3 size: 14 residues. CDR3 sequence: CASSQDRANYGYTF. The CDR3 nucleotides read TGTGCCAGCAGCCAGGACAGAGCTAACTATGGCTACACCTTC.